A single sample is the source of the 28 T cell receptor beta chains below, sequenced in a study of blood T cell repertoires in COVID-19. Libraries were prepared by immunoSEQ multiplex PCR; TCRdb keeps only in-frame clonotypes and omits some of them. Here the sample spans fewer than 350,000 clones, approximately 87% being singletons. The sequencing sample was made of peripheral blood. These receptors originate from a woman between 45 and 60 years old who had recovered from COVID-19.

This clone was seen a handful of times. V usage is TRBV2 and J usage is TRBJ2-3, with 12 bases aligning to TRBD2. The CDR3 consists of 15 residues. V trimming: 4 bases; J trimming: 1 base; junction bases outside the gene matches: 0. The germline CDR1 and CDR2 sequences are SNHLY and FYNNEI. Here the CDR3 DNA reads TGTGCCAGCAGTGGGACTAGCGGGGGCACAGATACGCAGTATTTT. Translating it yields CASSGTSGGTDTQYF.

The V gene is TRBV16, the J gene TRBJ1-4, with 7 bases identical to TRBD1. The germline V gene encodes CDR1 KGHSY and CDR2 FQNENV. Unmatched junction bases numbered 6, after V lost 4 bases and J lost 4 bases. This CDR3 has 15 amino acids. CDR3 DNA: TGTGCCAGCAGCCGCTCGGGACAGTTTAATGAAAAACTGTTTTTT. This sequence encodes CASSRSGQFNEKLFF.

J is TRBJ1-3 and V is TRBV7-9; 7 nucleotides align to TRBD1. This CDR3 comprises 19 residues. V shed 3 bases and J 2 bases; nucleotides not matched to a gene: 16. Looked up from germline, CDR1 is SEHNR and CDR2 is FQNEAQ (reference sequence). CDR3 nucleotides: TGTGCCAGCAGCTTGGGGGAGGACAGGAGTAGAACAACTGGAAACACCATATATTTT. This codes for CASSLGEDRSRTTGNTIYF.

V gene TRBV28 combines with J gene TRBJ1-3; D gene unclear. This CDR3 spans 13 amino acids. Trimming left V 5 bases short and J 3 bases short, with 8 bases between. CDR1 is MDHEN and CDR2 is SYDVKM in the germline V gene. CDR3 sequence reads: CASSPTVGNTIYF. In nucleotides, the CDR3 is TGTGCCAGCAGTCCAACTGTTGGAAACACCATATATTTT. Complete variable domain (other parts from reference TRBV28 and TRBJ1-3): DVKVTQSSRYLVKRTGEKVFLECVQDMDHENMFWYRQDPGLGLRLIYFSYDVKMKEKGDIPEGYSVSREKKERFSLILESASTNQTSMYLCASSPTVGNTIYFGEGSWLTVV.

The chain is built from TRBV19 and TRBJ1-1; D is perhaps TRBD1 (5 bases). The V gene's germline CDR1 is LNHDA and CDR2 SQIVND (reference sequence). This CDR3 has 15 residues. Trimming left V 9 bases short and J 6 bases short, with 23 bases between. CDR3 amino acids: CARTPRRRSRAEAFF. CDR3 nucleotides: TGTGCCAGGACCCCTCGGCGGCGGTCCAGGGCTGAAGCTTTCTTT.

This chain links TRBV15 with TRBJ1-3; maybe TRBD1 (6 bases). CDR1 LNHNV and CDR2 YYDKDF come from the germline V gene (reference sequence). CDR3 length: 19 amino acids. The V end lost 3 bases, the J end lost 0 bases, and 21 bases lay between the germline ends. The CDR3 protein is CATSSPRDIFMTSGNTIYF. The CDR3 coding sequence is TGTGCCACCAGCAGCCCTCGGGACATATTTATGACCTCTGGAAACACCATATATTTT.

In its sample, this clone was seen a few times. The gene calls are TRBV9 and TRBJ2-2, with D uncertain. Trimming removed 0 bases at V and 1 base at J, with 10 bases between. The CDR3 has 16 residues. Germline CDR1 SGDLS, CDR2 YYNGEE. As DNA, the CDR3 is TGTGCCAGCAGCGTAGATCCTAGTTGGAACACCGGGGAGCTGTTTTTT. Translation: CASSVDPSWNTGELFF. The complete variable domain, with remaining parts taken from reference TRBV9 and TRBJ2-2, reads DSGVTQTPKHLITATGQRVTLRCSPRSGDLSVYWYQQSLDQGLQFLIQYYNGEERAKGNILERFSAQQFPDLHSELNLSSLELGDSALYFCASSVDPSWNTGELFFGEGSRLTVL.

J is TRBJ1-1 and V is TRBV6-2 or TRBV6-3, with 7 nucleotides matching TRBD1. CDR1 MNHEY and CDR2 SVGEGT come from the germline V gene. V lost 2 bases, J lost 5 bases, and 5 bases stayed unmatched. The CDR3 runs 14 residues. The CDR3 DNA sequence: TGTGCCAGCAGTTACGAGACAGGGCATACTGAAGCTTTCTTT. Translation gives CASSYETGHTEAFF.

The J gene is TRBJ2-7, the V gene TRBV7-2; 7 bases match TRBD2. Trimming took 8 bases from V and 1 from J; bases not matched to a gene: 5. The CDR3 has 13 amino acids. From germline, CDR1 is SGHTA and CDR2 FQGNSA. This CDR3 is CASGRGPSYEQYF. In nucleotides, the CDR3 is TGTGCCAGCGGGAGGGGACCTTCCTACGAGCAGTACTTC.

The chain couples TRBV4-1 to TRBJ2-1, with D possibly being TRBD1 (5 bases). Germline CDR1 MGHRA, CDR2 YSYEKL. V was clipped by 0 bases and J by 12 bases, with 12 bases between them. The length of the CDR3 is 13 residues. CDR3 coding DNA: TGCGCCAGCAGCCAAGATCCAGGGATAGTGCAGTTCTTC. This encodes CASSQDPGIVQFF.

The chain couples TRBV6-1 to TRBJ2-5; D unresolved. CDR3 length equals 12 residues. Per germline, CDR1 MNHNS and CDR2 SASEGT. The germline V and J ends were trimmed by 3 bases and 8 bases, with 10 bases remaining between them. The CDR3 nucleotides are TGTGCCAGCAGTGAGATAAGGAGTACCCAGTACTTC. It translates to CASSEIRSTQYF.

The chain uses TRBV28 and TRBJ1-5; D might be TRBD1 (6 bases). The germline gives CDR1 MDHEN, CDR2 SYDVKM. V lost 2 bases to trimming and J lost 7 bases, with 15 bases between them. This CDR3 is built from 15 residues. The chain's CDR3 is CASSLGTFPVQPQHF. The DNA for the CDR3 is TGTGCCAGCAGTTTAGGGACATTTCCTGTCCAGCCCCAGCATTTT.

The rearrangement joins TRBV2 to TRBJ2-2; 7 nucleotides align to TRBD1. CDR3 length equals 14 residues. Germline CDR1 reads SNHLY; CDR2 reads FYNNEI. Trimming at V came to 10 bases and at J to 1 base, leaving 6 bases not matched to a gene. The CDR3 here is CATSRTGNTGELFF. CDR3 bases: TGTGCCACCAGCCGGACAGGGAACACCGGGGAGCTGTTTTTT.

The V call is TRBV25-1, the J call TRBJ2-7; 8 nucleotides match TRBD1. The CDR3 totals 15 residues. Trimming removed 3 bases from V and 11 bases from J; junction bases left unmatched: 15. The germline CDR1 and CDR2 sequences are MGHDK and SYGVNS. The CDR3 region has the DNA TGTGCCAGCAGTGATTGGACAGGGTTATATCCTAGGGAGTACTTC. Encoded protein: CASSDWTGLYPREYF.

The CDR3 spells CAWSHGGRKGNQPQHF. The CDR3 nucleotides are TGTGCCTGGAGTCACGGGGGGCGAAAGGGCAATCAGCCCCAGCATTTT. J is TRBJ1-5 and V is TRBV30; D might be TRBD1 (6 bases). The CDR3 sequence is 16 residues long. The germline gives CDR1 GTSNPN, CDR2 SVGIG (reference sequence). V was trimmed by 2 bases and J by 2 bases, leaving 16 bases between them.

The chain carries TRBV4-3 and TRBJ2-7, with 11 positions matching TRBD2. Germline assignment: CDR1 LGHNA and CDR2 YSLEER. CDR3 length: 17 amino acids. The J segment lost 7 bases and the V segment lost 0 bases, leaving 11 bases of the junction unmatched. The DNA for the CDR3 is TGCGCCAGCAGCCAAGACGGTAGCGGGAGGGCCGGGGAAGAGCAGTACTTC. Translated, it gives CASSQDGSGRAGEEQYF.

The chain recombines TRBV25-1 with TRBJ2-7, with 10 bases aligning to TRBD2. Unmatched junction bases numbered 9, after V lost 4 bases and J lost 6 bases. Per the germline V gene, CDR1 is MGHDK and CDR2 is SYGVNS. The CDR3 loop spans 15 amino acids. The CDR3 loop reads CASSGLSGGASEQYF. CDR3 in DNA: TGTGCCAGCAGTGGCTTGAGCGGGGGGGCTAGCGAGCAGTACTTC.

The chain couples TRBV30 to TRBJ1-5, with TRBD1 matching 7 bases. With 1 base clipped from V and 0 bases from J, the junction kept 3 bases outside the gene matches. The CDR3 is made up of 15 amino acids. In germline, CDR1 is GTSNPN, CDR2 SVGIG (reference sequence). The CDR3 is CAWSGGQTSNQPQHF. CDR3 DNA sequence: TGTGCCTGGAGTGGGGGACAGACTAGCAATCAGCCCCAGCATTTT.

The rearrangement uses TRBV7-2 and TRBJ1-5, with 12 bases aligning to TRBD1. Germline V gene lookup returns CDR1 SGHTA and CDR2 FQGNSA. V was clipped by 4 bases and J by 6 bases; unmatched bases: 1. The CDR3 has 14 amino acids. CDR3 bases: TGTGCCAGCAGCTGGGACAGGGGGCTTCAGCCCCAGCATTTT. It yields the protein CASSWDRGLQPQHF. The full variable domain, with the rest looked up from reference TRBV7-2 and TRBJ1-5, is GAGVSQSPSNKVTEKGKDVELRCDPISGHTALYWYRQSLGQGLEFLIYFQGNSAPDKSGLPSDRFSAERTGGSVSTLTIQRTQQEDSAVYLCASSWDRGLQPQHFGDGTRLSIL.

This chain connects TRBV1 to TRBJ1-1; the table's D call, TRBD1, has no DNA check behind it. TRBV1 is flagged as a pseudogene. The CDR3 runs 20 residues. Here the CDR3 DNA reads TGCACCAGCAGCCAACAACATTCCGGGACAGGGGGAATTCTGAACACTGAAGCTTTCTTT. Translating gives CTSSQQHSGTGGILNTEAFF.

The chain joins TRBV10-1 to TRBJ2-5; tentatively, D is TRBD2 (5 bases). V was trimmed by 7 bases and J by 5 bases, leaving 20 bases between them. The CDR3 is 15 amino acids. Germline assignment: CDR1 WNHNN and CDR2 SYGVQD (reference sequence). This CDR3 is CASTLAGGERETQYF. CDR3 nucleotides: TGCGCCAGCACCCTGGCCGGTGGAGAGCGGGAGACCCAGTACTTC.

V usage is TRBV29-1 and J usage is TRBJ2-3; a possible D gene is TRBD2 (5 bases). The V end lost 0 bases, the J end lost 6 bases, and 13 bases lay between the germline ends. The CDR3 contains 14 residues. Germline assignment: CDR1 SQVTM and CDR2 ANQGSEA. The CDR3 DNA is TGCAGCGTTGAAGAGGACCCGCGAGGGGATACGCAGTATTTT. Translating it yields CSVEEDPRGDTQYF.

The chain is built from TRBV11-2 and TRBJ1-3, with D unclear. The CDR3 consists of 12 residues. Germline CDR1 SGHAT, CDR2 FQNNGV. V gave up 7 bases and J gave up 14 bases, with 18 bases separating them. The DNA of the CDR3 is TGTGCCAGCACCCAGTGGTGGGGAGAGGTATATTTT. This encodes CASTQWWGEVYF.

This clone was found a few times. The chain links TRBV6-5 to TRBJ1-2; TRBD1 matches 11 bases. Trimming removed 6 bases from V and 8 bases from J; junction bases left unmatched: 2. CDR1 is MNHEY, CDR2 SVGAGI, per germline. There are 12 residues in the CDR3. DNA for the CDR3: TGTGCCAGCAGGGACAGGGGGCAAGGCTACACCTTC. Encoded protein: CASRDRGQGYTF.

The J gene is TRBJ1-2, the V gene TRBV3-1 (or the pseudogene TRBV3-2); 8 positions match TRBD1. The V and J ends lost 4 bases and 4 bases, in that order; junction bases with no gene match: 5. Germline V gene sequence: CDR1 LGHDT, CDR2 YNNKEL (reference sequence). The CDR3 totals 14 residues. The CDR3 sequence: CASSRGQGGYGYTF. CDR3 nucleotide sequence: TGTGCCAGCAGCCGAGGACAGGGCGGCTATGGCTACACCTTC.

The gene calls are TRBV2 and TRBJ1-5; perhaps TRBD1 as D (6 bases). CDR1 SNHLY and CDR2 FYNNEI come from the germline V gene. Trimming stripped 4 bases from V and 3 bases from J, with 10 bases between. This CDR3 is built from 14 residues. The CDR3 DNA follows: TGTGCCAGCAGTGTACAGGGCGACAATCAGCCCCAGCATTTT. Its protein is CASSVQGDNQPQHF.

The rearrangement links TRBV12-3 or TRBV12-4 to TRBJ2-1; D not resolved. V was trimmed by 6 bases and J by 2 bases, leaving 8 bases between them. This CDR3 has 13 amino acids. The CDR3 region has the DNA TGTGCCAGCAGCCACAGACCCTACAATGAGCAGTTCTTC. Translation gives CASSHRPYNEQFF.

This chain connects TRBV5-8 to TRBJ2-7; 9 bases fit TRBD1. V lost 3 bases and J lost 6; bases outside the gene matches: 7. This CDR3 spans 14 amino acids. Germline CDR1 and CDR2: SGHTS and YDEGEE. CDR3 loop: CASSWDRVPFEQYF. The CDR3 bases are TGTGCCAGCAGCTGGGACAGGGTACCCTTCGAGCAGTACTTC.